A selection of T cell receptor beta chains follows, all from one sample in a study of neurological immune-mediated disorders. Via MiXCR, TCRdb re-called the 5' RACE reads, giving one row per CDR3 protein. Here the sample spans about 36,000 distinct CDR3 sequences, under 13% being singletons. Sequences were obtained from PBMCs. Source of these receptors: a woman aged 30 to 39 with HTLV-1-associated myelopathy (HAM/TSP). Both conserved end residues are part of each CDR3. A D gene is named only where the DNA matches it firmly. Clone size is stated in some rows and not others, as once, few, many or a class when expanded.

v_call	d_call	j_call	clone_size	cdr3_aa	cdr3_nt
TRBV12-3/TRBV12-4	.	TRBJ1-2	.	CASSLEVVYGYTF	TGTGCCAGCAGTTTAGAGGTGGTCTATGGCTACACCTTC
TRBV20-1	.	TRBJ2-1	many	CSARAGTTYNEQFF	TGCAGTGCTAGAGCGGGGACGACCTACAATGAGCAGTTCTTC
TRBV20-1	TRBD1	TRBJ1-1	many	CSAGRTGEGEAFF	TGCAGTGCTGGCCGGACAGGGGAAGGTGAAGCTTTCTTT
TRBV5-1	TRBD2	TRBJ2-7	many	CASSSDGGFDEQYF	TGCGCCAGCAGCTCGGACGGGGGGTTCGACGAGCAGTACTTC
TRBV12-3/TRBV12-4	.	TRBJ2-1	many	CASSSDSSYNEQFF	TGTGCCAGCAGTTCGGACAGTTCCTACAATGAGCAGTTCTTC
TRBV5-1	.	TRBJ1-1	many	CASSPSTRNTEAFF	TGCGCCAGCAGCCCGAGCACACGGAACACTGAAGCTTTCTTT
TRBV9	.	TRBJ1-1	many	CASSVDLGRGSTEAFF	TGTGCCAGCAGCGTAGATCTGGGGAGAGGAAGCACTGAAGCTTTCTTT
TRBV5-1	TRBD2	TRBJ2-1	many	CASRLAGEYNEQFF	TGCGCCAGCAGACTAGCGGGGGAATACAATGAGCAGTTCTTC
TRBV29-1	.	TRBJ1-1	many	CSVEGNTNTEAFF	TGCAGCGTTGAGGGCAACACGAACACTGAAGCTTTCTTT
TRBV5-1	TRBD1	TRBJ2-3	many	CASRAGTASTDTQYF	TGCGCCAGCAGAGCTGGGACAGCTAGCACAGATACGCAGTATTTT
TRBV20-1	TRBD2	TRBJ2-3	many	CSASPGRAEDTQYF	TGCAGTGCTTCGCCCGGGAGGGCTGAAGATACGCAGTATTTT
TRBV5-1	.	TRBJ2-7	many	CASSLEQGGEQYF	TGCGCCAGCAGCTTAGAACAGGGTGGCGAGCAGTACTTC
TRBV7-9	TRBD2	TRBJ2-5	many	CASERGSQETQYF	TGTGCCAGCGAGCGGGGGAGCCAAGAGACCCAGTACTTC
TRBV5-1	TRBD2	TRBJ2-4	many	CASSYTGLAGNIQYF	TGCGCCAGCAGCTATACGGGACTAGCGGGAAACATTCAGTACTTC
TRBV11-2	.	TRBJ2-2	many	CASSLIFRPPQNTGELFF	TGTGCCAGCAGCTTAATTTTTAGGCCCCCTCAGAACACCGGGGAGCTGTTTTTT
TRBV5-1	TRBD1	TRBJ2-7	many	CASSPGQGLGEQYF	TGCGCCAGCAGCCCGGGACAGGGGCTGGGCGAGCAGTACTTC
TRBV6-5	.	TRBJ2-5	many	CASRTLQETQYF	TGTGCCAGCAGGACACTCCAAGAGACCCAGTACTTC
TRBV5-1	TRBD1	TRBJ1-2	many	CASSNDGTDYGYTF	TGCGCCAGCAGCAACGACGGGACAGATTATGGCTACACCTTC
TRBV5-1	.	TRBJ1-1	many	CASSVTVNTEAFF	TGCGCCAGCAGCGTGACAGTGAACACTGAAGCTTTCTTT
TRBV12-3/TRBV12-4	.	TRBJ1-2	many	CASSLGEGFYGYTF	TGTGCCAGCAGTTTGGGGGAAGGGTTCTATGGCTACACCTTC
TRBV12-3/TRBV12-4	.	TRBJ1-2	.	CSSSLRAPHDYTF	TGTTCCAGCAGTTTGAGGGCCCCCCATGACTACACCTTC
TRBV20-1	.	TRBJ1-2	many	CSASRRGRDGYTF	TGCAGTGCTAGCCGGAGAGGGAGGGATGGCTACACCTTC
TRBV15	.	TRBJ2-7	many	CATSGVGGPYEQYF	TGTGCCACCAGCGGAGTCGGGGGACCCTACGAGCAGTACTTC
TRBV12-3/TRBV12-4	TRBD2	TRBJ2-1	many	CASSLARRAGGPLEQFF	TGTGCCAGCAGTTTAGCCCGACGAGCGGGGGGGCCTTTAGAGCAGTTCTTC
TRBV9	TRBD1	TRBJ2-1	many	CASSVRQGVYNEQFF	TGTGCCAGCAGCGTTCGACAGGGGGTGTACAATGAGCAGTTCTTC
TRBV20-1	.	TRBJ2-1	large	CSAGKGAEGDNEQFF	TGCAGTGCTGGAAAGGGGGCGGAGGGGGACAATGAGCAGTTCTTC
TRBV5-1	TRBD1	TRBJ2-1	many	CASSQTGEQFF	TGCGCCAGCAGCCAGACAGGGGAACAGTTCTTC
TRBV20-1	TRBD2	TRBJ2-4	many	CSARGGGGDWDIQYF	TGCAGTGCTAGAGGCGGGGGGGGTGATTGGGACATTCAGTACTTC